The clone carrying this T cell receptor beta chain was picked up a small number of times. Its cognate antigen is unknown. The listed genes are named as in mouse. From the germline J gene comes the end of the CDR3, since the read stops 4 residues before it. This sample also contains other DNA sequences that code for the same CDR3. Using CD4, CD8alpha, NKG2D, NKG2ACE and other markers, pooled cutaneous lymph node cells were sorted. cDNA reverse transcribed from extracted RNA served as the sequencing template. The repertoire was sequenced with immunoSEQ multiplex PCR; TCRdb's copy has only in-frame clones and lacks some. The sample is made up of 200,000 to 300,000 clones, none counted only once. There are 13 residues in the CDR3. Trimming at V came to 6 bases and at J to 4 bases, leaving 1 base not matched to a gene. In germline, CDR1 is NNHNN, CDR2 SYGAGS (reference sequence). This specimen comes from a study of CD8+ T cells in alopecia areata. Study context: Female C3H/HeJ mice aged roughly 7-11 weeks received skin from roughly 6-12-month-old C3H/HeJ donors with spontaneous alopecia. Notes on the study in general: Patients showed less clear TCR sequence sharing than mice, possibly partly because of HLA diversity. Higher clonality and more expanded CD8+ clones appeared in lesional than normal scalp. The study also sequences resident alphabeta T cells of normal skin in scalp samples.

The receptor's source is a C3H/HeJ mouse with alopecia areata. Strain MHC haplotype: H2-k. The sample comprised CD4+ T cells sorted from a lymph node. The V call is TRBV13-2, the J call TRBJ2-1, with 10 bases identical to TRBD1. The DNA read from the CDR3 is TGTGCCAGCGCGGGACAGGGGTATGCT. Amino acids: CASAGQGYA. The entire CDR3 reads CASAGQGYAEQFF.